The 5 T cell receptor beta chains reported below all come from one sample, sequenced in a study of T cells after yellow fever vaccination. TCRdb re-called the 5' RACE reads through MiXCR, storing one row per CDR3 protein. This table has about 310,000 distinct CDR3 sequences, around 4% appearing once. Source: PBMCs, taken on the day of the yellow fever booster vaccination. The receptors stem from a man aged 18 to 35 who received the YFV17D yellow fever vaccine.

The chain combines TRBV27 with TRBJ1-4; TRBD1 is a possible D gene (6 bases). Trimming took off 4 bases at V and 11 bases at J, with 17 bases between the two ends. The germline V gene has CDR1 MNHEY and CDR2 SMNVEV (reference sequence). The CDR3 spans 14 residues. The CDR3 sequence is CASSSRDTGWKLFF. The CDR3 nucleotides are TGTGCCAGCAGTTCCCGGGACACGGGGTGGAAACTGTTTTTT.

There are many counts of this clonotype. The chain employs TRBV28 and TRBJ2-3; a possible D gene is TRBD2 (6 bases). Trimming left V 7 bases short and J 2 bases short, with 19 bases between. The CDR3 sequence is 16 residues long. Germline V gene sequence: CDR1 MDHEN, CDR2 SYDVKM. CDR3 sequence (DNA): TGTGCCAGCACCCGGGGCGGGGCAGCCCCCACAGATACGCAGTATTTT. This gives the protein CASTRGGAAPTDTQYF.

This chain uses TRBV12-3 or TRBV12-4 with TRBJ1-2, with a possible D match to TRBD1 (6 bases). V dropped 6 bases and J dropped 8 bases, with 25 bases sitting between them. The CDR3 covers 16 residues. As DNA, the CDR3 is TGTGCCAGCAGCCCCCTCGAAGGGGGTGACCCCGGGGGCTACACCTTC. Encoded protein: CASSPLEGGDPGGYTF.

The CDR3 spells CASSGTSGPTGELFF. DNA for the CDR3: TGTGCCAGCAGCGGGACTAGCGGTCCCACCGGGGAGCTGTTTTTT. The J gene is TRBJ2-2, the V gene TRBV6-2 or TRBV6-3, with 11 bases identical to TRBD2. Per germline, CDR1 MNHEY and CDR2 SVGEGT. CDR3 length: 15 residues. Trimming at V came to 6 bases and at J to 4 bases, leaving 4 bases not matched to a gene.

This clonotype was seen at least ten times. J is TRBJ2-7 and V is TRBV2, with 9 bases lining up with TRBD2. This CDR3 region has 13 residues. After removal of 10 bases from V and 1 base from J, the junction contained 5 bases not matched to a gene. Germline-derived CDR1 and CDR2 are SNHLY and FYNNEI. CDR3 coding DNA: TGTGCCACTCAGCGGGGGGCTTCCTACGAGCAGTACTTC. Protein product: CATQRGASYEQYF.